The 13 T cell receptor beta chains listed next were all sequenced from one sample in a study of glioma-infiltrating T cells after dendritic cell vaccination. TCRdb's copy holds only in-frame clones and misses some; the assay was immunoSEQ multiplex PCR. The profile shows 71,000 or so clones, about four fifths of them singletons. The sample in question was blood, obtained before dendritic cell vaccination. The receptors derive from a human donor with glioblastoma.

This chain connects TRBV18 to TRBJ1-1; TRBD1 might be the D (6 bases). The V gene lost 6 bases and the J gene lost 1 base, with 12 bases spanning the gap. The CDR3 spans 14 residues. The germline V gene encodes CDR1 KGHSH and CDR2 LQKENI. The CDR3 reads CASSVTGSNTEAFF. In DNA, the CDR3 is TGTGCCAGCTCGGTGACAGGCTCGAACACTGAAGCTTTCTTT.

The rearrangement joins TRBV28 to TRBJ1-5; maybe TRBD1 (6 bases). This CDR3 comprises 15 residues. The V end was cut by 5 bases, the J end by 3 bases, with 14 bases between. Germline CDR1 is MDHEN and CDR2 is SYDVKM. The CDR3 here is CASSPPTGLNQPQHF. CDR3 sequence (DNA): TGTGCCAGCAGTCCCCCTACAGGGCTCAATCAGCCCCAGCATTTT.

The rearrangement uses TRBV7-8 and TRBJ2-1, with a possible D match to TRBD2 (6 bases). V was trimmed by 1 base and J by 0 bases, leaving 13 bases between them. The CDR3 is made up of 17 amino acids. Germline V gene data show CDR1 as SGHVS and CDR2 as FQNEAQ. CDR3 DNA sequence: TGTGCCAGCAGCTTAGGGTGGGCTAGCGACTCCTACAATGAGCAGTTCTTC. Translated: CASSLGWASDSYNEQFF.

This clone came up once. The J gene is TRBJ2-2, the V gene TRBV5-1, with TRBD1 identical over 7 bases. The germline CDR1 and CDR2 sequences are SGHRS and YFSETQ. This CDR3 is built from 15 residues. V gave up 6 bases and J gave up 2 bases; unmatched junction bases: 7. CDR3 bases: TGCGCCAGCACCCTAGACAGGGAAAACACCGGGGAGCTGTTTTTT. Residues: CASTLDRENTGELFF.

The chain joins TRBV5-1 to TRBJ1-1; the D is unclear. The CDR3 sequence is 13 residues long. V lost 4 bases and J lost 2, with 9 bases in between. Germline V gene sequence: CDR1 SGHRS, CDR2 YFSETQ. DNA of the CDR3: TGCGCCAGCAGCCTCGGGATAAACACTGAAGCTTTCTTT. Its protein product is CASSLGINTEAFF.

V and J are TRBV11-2 and TRBJ1-2; 7 nucleotides line up with TRBD1. In germline, CDR1 is SGHAT, CDR2 FQNNGV. V lost 5 bases and J lost 9; bases outside the gene matches: 6. The CDR3 has 12 residues. As DNA, the CDR3 is TGTGCCAGCAGCGCCCGGGACAGTCGCTACACCTTC. As protein: CASSARDSRYTF.

The CDR3, as DNA: TGTGCCAGCAGTAACAGGGTTAAAACCTACGAGCAGTACTTC. This gives the protein CASSNRVKTYEQYF. J is TRBJ2-7 and V is TRBV6-6; possible D gene TRBD1, 6 bases. Germline CDR1 and CDR2: MNHNY and SVGAGI (reference sequence). The ends were cut back, 5 bases at V and 2 bases at J, with 13 bases in the middle. CDR3 length equals 14 residues.

This rearrangement joins TRBV11-2 to TRBJ2-7; 10 nucleotides align to TRBD1. CDR3 length: 15 amino acids. Losses at the gene ends were 5 bases for V and 5 bases for J; bases not matched to a gene: 9. The V gene's germline CDR1 is SGHAT and CDR2 FQNNGV. CDR3 nucleotides: TGTGCCAGCAGCCACCGGGGACAGGGGTACCACGAGCAGTACTTC. Translation gives CASSHRGQGYHEQYF. The entire variable domain, with the rest obtained from reference TRBV11-2 and TRBJ2-7, is as follows: EAGVAQSPRYKIIEKRQSVAFWCNPISGHATLYWYQQILGQGPKLLIQFQNNGVVDDSQLPKDRFSAERLKGVDSTLKIQPAKLEDSAVYLCASSHRGQGYHEQYFGPGTRLTVT.

This clone came up a few times. This chain uses TRBV5-4 with TRBJ1-4; no firm D call. Germline V gene lookup returns CDR1 SGHNT and CDR2 YYREEE (reference sequence). The CDR3 contains 13 residues. V was trimmed by 0 bases and J by 10 bases, leaving 10 bases between them. CDR3 coding DNA: TGTGCCAGCAGCTTGGCGACTATGGGAAAACTGTTTTTT. This encodes CASSLATMGKLFF.

The V and J genes are TRBV30 and TRBJ1-2; the D gene is possibly TRBD1 (5 bases). Trimming removed 0 bases from V and 4 bases from J, with 12 bases in between. Germline V gene data show CDR1 as GTSNPN and CDR2 as SVGIG (reference sequence). The CDR3 length is 14 residues. CDR3 residues: CAWSVSTGAYGYTF. The CDR3 bases are TGTGCCTGGAGTGTAAGTACAGGAGCCTATGGCTACACCTTC.

The rearrangement uses TRBV7-3 and TRBJ1-1, with a tentative D call TRBD1 (5 bases). Germline V gene data show CDR1 as SGHTA and CDR2 as FQGTGA. Trimming took off 4 bases at V and 4 bases at J, with 13 bases between the two ends. The CDR3 sequence is 14 residues long. CDR3 loop: CASSSRGGSTEAFF. The CDR3 nucleotides are TGTGCCAGCAGCTCCCGGGGGGGTAGCACTGAAGCTTTCTTT.

The rearrangement joins TRBV7-2 to TRBJ1-4; 8 nucleotides align to TRBD1. Trimming cost V 5 bases and J 6 bases; bases outside gene matches: 5. Germline V gene sequence: CDR1 SGHTA, CDR2 FQGNSA. The CDR3 is 14 residues long. CDR3 in amino acids: CASSPDRAYEKLFF. CDR3 nucleotide sequence: TGTGCCAGCAGCCCGGACAGGGCCTATGAAAAACTGTTTTTT.

The rearrangement uses TRBV6-1 and TRBJ1-1; tentatively, D is TRBD1 (5 bases). Germline V gives CDR1 MNHNS, CDR2 SASEGT. The CDR3 is 16 residues long. V was pared by 1 base and J by 0 bases, with 12 bases between. The CDR3 DNA reads TGTGCCAGCAGTGAAGTAGACAGCTTCATGAACACTGAAGCTTTCTTT. Translation: CASSEVDSFMNTEAFF.